Following are 23 T cell receptor beta chains from one sample sequenced in a study of control samples from healthy donors and cancer patients. The method was immunoSEQ multiplex PCR; TCRdb's version includes in-frame clones alone and lacks a portion of them. The table shows roughly 86,000 clones, with roughly 89% occurring only once. Sequences were obtained from blood. These receptors originate from a man aged 25-40 years in good health.

This clone has a single count. The chain employs TRBV5-1 and TRBJ1-2; D possibly corresponds to TRBD1 (6 bases). Germline lookup yields CDR1 SGHRS and CDR2 YFSETQ. V shed 0 bases and J shed 0 bases, with 9 bases lying between them. The CDR3 extends over 15 amino acids. As DNA, the CDR3 is TGCGCCAGCAGCTTGGAGGACAGCGCTAACTATGGCTACACCTTC. This encodes CASSLEDSANYGYTF.

The chain joins TRBV27 to TRBJ2-7; D is uncertain. CDR1 and CDR2 from the germline V gene are MNHEY and SMNVEV (reference sequence). Between the trimmed V and J ends, which lost 5 bases and 2 bases, there was a span of 7 bases. The CDR3 length is 12 residues. The DNA for the CDR3 is TGTGCCAGCAGTCCCCGGCCCTACGAGCAGTACTTC. Protein product: CASSPRPYEQYF.

This sequence joins TRBV25-1 and TRBJ1-3; perhaps TRBD1 as D (5 bases). Per the germline V gene, CDR1 is MGHDK and CDR2 is SYGVNS. Trimming took off 4 bases at V and 4 bases at J, with 11 bases between the two ends. CDR3 size: 14 residues. CDR3 loop: CASSVQGTGNTIYF. The CDR3 DNA is TGTGCCAGCAGTGTCCAGGGAACGGGAAACACCATATATTTT.

The chain employs TRBV6-5 and TRBJ1-1; D ambiguous. Germline V gene sequence: CDR1 MNHEY, CDR2 SVGAGI. The CDR3 runs to 13 residues. V dropped 6 bases and J dropped 1 base, with 9 bases sitting between them. The CDR3 DNA sequence: TGTGCCAGCAGACTTCATACGAACACTGAAGCTTTCTTT. Its protein is CASRLHTNTEAFF.

The chain employs TRBV7-2 and TRBJ2-4, with 7 nucleotides matching TRBD1. This CDR3 has 16 residues. Trimming at V came to 2 bases and at J to 0 bases, leaving 4 bases not matched to a gene. Looked up from germline, CDR1 is SGHTA and CDR2 is FQGNSA. The CDR3 bases are TGTGCCAGCAGCTTAACGACAGGGTTAGCCAAAAACATTCAGTACTTC. This translates into CASSLTTGLAKNIQYF.

This chain links TRBV27 with TRBJ2-6, with D perhaps matching TRBD2 (5 bases). V lost 5 bases, J lost 0 bases, and 14 bases lay in between. Germline lookup yields CDR1 MNHEY and CDR2 SMNVEV (reference sequence). The CDR3 runs to 17 residues. This CDR3 is CASSLGRVSSGANVLTF. The CDR3 DNA reads TGTGCCAGCAGTCTAGGGCGGGTGAGCTCTGGGGCCAACGTCCTGACTTTC.

The chain uses TRBV9 and TRBJ2-1; 11 positions agree with TRBD2. Germline CDR1 and CDR2: SGDLS and YYNGEE. The V and J ends lost 3 bases and 4 bases, in that order; junction bases with no gene match: 6. This CDR3 has 16 amino acids. The CDR3 DNA sequence: TGTGCCAGCAGCGCCAGACTAGCGGGAAGGTACAATGAGCAGTTCTTC. Its translation is CASSARLAGRYNEQFF. The full variable domain, completed using reference TRBV9 and TRBJ2-1, is DSGVTQTPKHLITATGQRVTLRCSPRSGDLSVYWYQQSLDQGLQFLIQYYNGEERAKGNILERFSAQQFPDLHSELNLSSLELGDSALYFCASSARLAGRYNEQFFGPGTRLTVL.

The chain combines TRBV27 with TRBJ1-3, with D possibly being TRBD1 (5 bases). Germline-derived CDR1 and CDR2 are MNHEY and SMNVEV (reference sequence). CDR3 length equals 15 residues. Trimming shortened V by 6 bases and J by 0 bases, and 12 bases separated the two germline ends. For the CDR3, the DNA is TGTGCCAGCAGCGCAGGGTATGGCTCTGGAAACACCATATATTTT. It codes for CASSAGYGSGNTIYF.

This clone was counted a single time. V and J are TRBV6-2 or TRBV6-3 and TRBJ1-5; D remains ambiguous. V was cut by 6 bases and J by 3 bases, with 9 bases left in between. The CDR3 totals 13 residues. CDR1 MNHEY and CDR2 SVGEGT come from the germline V gene. CDR3 coding DNA: TGTGCCAGCAGCCTTACAACCAATCAGCCCCAGCATTTT. Translation gives CASSLTTNQPQHF.

V usage is TRBV14 and J usage is TRBJ2-1; D possibly corresponds to TRBD1 (5 bases). This CDR3 contains 13 residues. V was trimmed by 8 bases and J by 6 bases, leaving 14 bases between them. CDR1 and CDR2 from the germline V gene are SGHDN and FVKESK. This CDR3 reads CASRPRGGNEQFF. Written as DNA, the CDR3 is TGTGCCAGCCGGCCAAGGGGCGGCAATGAGCAGTTCTTC. The variable domain in full, with the rest retrieved from reference TRBV14 and TRBJ2-1, is EAGVTQFPSHSVIEKGQTVTLRCDPISGHDNLYWYRRVMGKEIKFLLHFVKESKQDESGMPNNRFLAERTGGTYSTLKVQPAELEDSGVYFCASRPRGGNEQFFGPGTRLTVL.

The chain employs TRBV28 and TRBJ2-5; TRBD2 aligns across 7 bases. The ends lost 5 bases at V and 4 bases at J; junction bases unmatched: 10. CDR1 is MDHEN, CDR2 SYDVKM, per germline. The CDR3 covers 15 residues. DNA of the CDR3: TGTGCCAGCAGTCCCATGGGGGGGGTACGAGAGACCCAGTACTTC. Amino acid sequence: CASSPMGGVRETQYF.

The chain uses TRBV19 and TRBJ2-5, with 7 positions matching TRBD2. The germline V gene has CDR1 LNHDA and CDR2 SQIVND (reference sequence). J lost 4 bases, V lost 3 bases, and 8 bases had no gene match. The CDR3 length is 15 residues. The CDR3 DNA reads TGTGCCAGTAGTATTGGCTGGGGGAGGGGAGAGACCCAGTACTTC. Its translation is CASSIGWGRGETQYF.

This chain connects TRBV9 to TRBJ2-7; D is unresolved. CDR3 length: 14 residues. The V gene lost 3 bases and the J gene lost 2 bases, with 12 bases spanning the gap. CDR1 SGDLS and CDR2 YYNGEE come from the germline V gene. Written as DNA, the CDR3 is TGTGCCAGCAGCGCCATGGACGGTCCCTACGAGCAGTACTTC. This gives the protein CASSAMDGPYEQYF.

CDR3 region: CASSAVTGGNLNQPQHF. CDR3 DNA: TGTGCCAGCAGCGCAGTTACAGGGGGCAACCTCAATCAGCCCCAGCATTTT. J is TRBJ1-5 and V is TRBV4-2; TRBD1 agrees at 9 bases. V shed 5 bases, J shed 3 bases, and the junction held 11 bases outside the gene matches. This CDR3 spans 17 amino acids. Germline values: CDR1 LGHNA, CDR2 YNFKEQ.

This chain links TRBV11-2 with TRBJ2-5; 11 bases fit TRBD2. CDR3 size: 16 residues. Unmatched junction bases numbered 6, after V lost 1 base and J lost 5 bases. Germline lookup yields CDR1 SGHAT and CDR2 FQNNGV. CDR3 amino acids: CASSLGIAGGLETQYF. In DNA, the CDR3 is TGTGCCAGCAGCTTAGGGATAGCGGGAGGGTTGGAGACCCAGTACTTC.

This sequence joins TRBV7-9 and TRBJ2-7, with 7 bases identical to TRBD1. In germline, CDR1 is SEHNR, CDR2 FQNEAQ (reference sequence). The CDR3 covers 11 residues. Germline trimming cut 5 bases from V and 7 bases from J; bases unmatched to any gene: 2. The CDR3 spells CASSTGQEQYF. CDR3 in DNA: TGTGCCAGCAGCACGGGACAGGAGCAGTACTTC. The complete variable domain, with remaining parts taken from reference TRBV7-9 and TRBJ2-7, reads DTGVSQNPRHKITKRGQNVTFRCDPISEHNRLYWYRQTLGQGPEFLTYFQNEAQLEKSRLLSDRFSAERPKGSFSTLEIQRTEQGDSAMYLCASSTGQEQYFGPGTRLTVT.

The rearrangement links TRBV11-2 to TRBJ2-5; D call uncertain. Looked up from germline, CDR1 is SGHAT and CDR2 is FQNNGV. CDR3 length equals 11 residues. V gave up 2 bases and J gave up 4 bases, with 2 bases separating them. CDR3 sequence (DNA): TGTGCCAGCAGCTTATCAGAGACCCAGTACTTC. Translation gives CASSLSETQYF. The full variable domain, completed using reference TRBV11-2 and TRBJ2-5, is EAGVAQSPRYKIIEKRQSVAFWCNPISGHATLYWYQQILGQGPKLLIQFQNNGVVDDSQLPKDRFSAERLKGVDSTLKIQPAKLEDSAVYLCASSLSETQYFGPGTRLLVL.

This clone has a handful of counts. V usage is TRBV6-1 and J usage is TRBJ1-5; D is perhaps TRBD1 (6 bases). The germline V gene has CDR1 MNHNS and CDR2 SASEGT. This CDR3 has 16 amino acids. Trimming left V 1 base short and J 4 bases short, with 14 bases between. The CDR3 bases are TGTGCCAGCAGTGAAGTTCTAAGGACAGCAAATCAGCCCCAGCATTTT. Translation gives CASSEVLRTANQPQHF.

The chain links TRBV6-5 to TRBJ2-3, with no clear D. V lost 2 bases to trimming and J lost 0 bases, with 9 bases between them. Germline CDR1 and CDR2: MNHEY and SVGAGI. This CDR3 has 15 amino acids. The DNA of the CDR3 is TGTGCCAGCAGTTACAGGCCGGTTAGCACAGATACGCAGTATTTT. The encoded protein is CASSYRPVSTDTQYF.

The rearrangement joins TRBV6-1 to TRBJ2-1, with D unresolved. With 3 bases removed from V and 9 bases from J, the gap between germline ends came to 12 bases. The CDR3 loop spans 13 amino acids. Germline lookup yields CDR1 MNHNS and CDR2 SASEGT. CDR3 sequence: CASSDRVLGEQFF. The CDR3, as DNA: TGTGCCAGCAGTGATAGAGTTCTCGGTGAGCAGTTCTTC.

The chain is built from TRBV7-8 and TRBJ1-5; 11 nucleotides line up with TRBD1. The germline CDR1 and CDR2 sequences are SGHVS and FQNEAQ. V shed 5 bases and J 9 bases; nucleotides not matched to a gene: 18. This CDR3 region has 18 residues. CDR3 region: CASSTRTGGFEGSRPQHF. In DNA, the CDR3 is TGTGCCAGCAGCACTCGGACAGGGGGCTTCGAGGGATCGCGGCCCCAGCATTTT.

The chain has TRBV14 and TRBJ2-1; 8 positions agree with TRBD2. CDR3 length: 14 residues. Germline assignment: CDR1 SGHDN and CDR2 FVKESK. Germline trimming cut 1 base from V and 5 bases from J; bases unmatched to any gene: 1. CDR3 DNA: TGTGCCAGCAGCCAAGCGGGAGGGCACAATGAGCAGTTCTTC. Translated: CASSQAGGHNEQFF.

This rearrangement joins TRBV28 to TRBJ2-7; 7 nucleotides match TRBD1. Germline V gives CDR1 MDHEN, CDR2 SYDVKM. V lost 3 bases to trimming and J lost 0 bases; unmatched junction nucleotides: 8. This CDR3 is built from 16 residues. The CDR3 here is CASSFPDRISSYEQYF. CDR3 nucleotide sequence: TGTGCCAGCAGTTTCCCGGACAGGATCTCCTCCTACGAGCAGTACTTC. Variable domain in full (rest from reference TRBV28 and TRBJ2-7): DVKVTQSSRYLVKRTGEKVFLECVQDMDHENMFWYRQDPGLGLRLIYFSYDVKMKEKGDIPEGYSVSREKKERFSLILESASTNQTSMYLCASSFPDRISSYEQYFGPGTRLTVT.